The 12 T cell receptor beta chains below all came from one sample that was sequenced in a study of glioma-infiltrating T cells after dendritic cell vaccination. TCRdb's copy holds only in-frame clones and misses some; the assay was immunoSEQ multiplex PCR. The sample records 50,000 to 75,000 clones, under 90% being singletons. Time point reported: after dendritic cell vaccination, including at tumor progression/relapse. Sample: blood, taken after dendritic cell vaccination. The receptor source for this set is a human donor with glioblastoma.

There are a few counts of this clone. This chain links TRBV2 with TRBJ1-1; D possibly corresponds to TRBD1 (6 bases). V was cut by 8 bases and J by 5 bases, with 6 bases left in between. Germline V gene sequence: CDR1 SNHLY, CDR2 FYNNEI. The CDR3 spans 10 residues. The CDR3 region is CASGQTEAFF. The CDR3 DNA sequence: TGTGCCAGCGGACAGACTGAAGCTTTCTTT.

The V gene is TRBV28, the J gene TRBJ1-2; no clear D. The CDR3 extends over 11 amino acids. V lost 7 bases and J 8 bases, leaving 11 bases between the germline ends. Per germline, CDR1 MDHEN and CDR2 SYDVKM. The CDR3 loop is CASNVEEGYTF. CDR3 nucleotide sequence: TGTGCCAGCAACGTAGAGGAAGGCTACACCTTC.

The J gene is TRBJ1-1, the V gene TRBV6-1; perhaps TRBD1 as D (6 bases). The ends were cut back, 6 bases at V and 5 bases at J, with 10 bases in the middle. The length of the CDR3 is 12 residues. Per the germline V gene, CDR1 is MNHNS and CDR2 is SASEGT. CDR3 sequence: CASRGGWTEAFF. CDR3 coding DNA: TGTGCCAGCAGAGGGGGTTGGACTGAAGCTTTCTTT.

This sequence joins TRBV18 and TRBJ1-6, with D unclear. This CDR3 is 16 amino acids long. Germline loops: CDR1 KGHSH, CDR2 LQKENI. V lost 4 bases, J lost 0 bases, and 10 bases lay in between. DNA for the CDR3: TGTGCCAGCTCACTCGACGGGAGCTCCTATAATTCACCCCTCCACTTT. Its protein is CASSLDGSSYNSPLHF.

The chain recombines TRBV30 with TRBJ1-1, with TRBD1 identical over 9 bases. Germline V gene data show CDR1 as GTSNPN and CDR2 as SVGIG (reference sequence). This CDR3 is built from 11 residues. With V trimmed by 3 bases and J by 11 bases, 4 bases remained unmatched. DNA for the CDR3: TGTGCCTGGAGCCTCGGACAGGGGGCTTTCTTT. It specifies CAWSLGQGAFF.

The rearrangement links TRBV27 to TRBJ2-3; TRBD1 is a possible D gene (5 bases). Germline lookup yields CDR1 MNHEY and CDR2 SMNVEV (reference sequence). CDR3 length equals 13 residues. Trimming removed 3 bases at V and 5 bases at J, with 9 bases between. The DNA of the CDR3 is TGTGCCAGCAGTTTTTCAAGGGGAGATACGCAGTATTTT. This codes for CASSFSRGDTQYF.

The chain links TRBV18 to TRBJ2-3; TRBD1 matches 11 bases. CDR1 and CDR2 (germline): KGHSH, LQKENI. CDR3 length: 18 residues. Trimming removed 0 bases from V and 6 bases from J; junction bases left unmatched: 11. CDR3 nucleotide sequence: TGTGCCAGCTCACCACCTCCAAGGCTCAGGGACAGGGGGGATACGCAGTATTTT. This gives the protein CASSPPPRLRDRGDTQYF.

J is TRBJ2-7 and V is TRBV6-6, with 8 bases identical to TRBD1. CDR1 MNHNY and CDR2 SVGAGI come from the germline V gene (reference sequence). V was pared by 9 bases and J by 6 bases, with 7 bases of the junction left unmatched. The CDR3 runs 12 residues. CDR3 protein: CASGPGTGEQYF. CDR3 coding DNA: TGTGCCAGTGGCCCCGGGACAGGCGAGCAGTACTTC.

V usage is TRBV6-1 and J usage is TRBJ1-1; possible D gene TRBD1, 6 bases. The ends were cut back, 2 bases at V and 0 bases at J, with 7 bases in the middle. Germline CDR1 and CDR2: MNHNS and SASEGT. The CDR3 is 14 amino acids. The CDR3 here is CASSEQGLNTEAFF. CDR3 coding DNA: TGTGCCAGCAGTGAACAGGGGTTGAACACTGAAGCTTTCTTT.

V is TRBV4-3 and J is TRBJ2-5; TRBD2 aligns across 11 bases. Looked up from germline, CDR1 is LGHNA and CDR2 is YSLEER. V dropped 5 bases and J dropped 5; count of bases not matched to a gene: 10. The CDR3 spans 16 residues. CDR3 sequence (DNA): TGCGCCAGCAGCTATCTAGCGGGGGGTGAGGCGGAGACCCAGTACTTC. This gives the protein CASSYLAGGEAETQYF.

The chain is built from TRBV28 and TRBJ1-6; 7 nucleotides match TRBD1. This CDR3 region has 15 residues. Germline assignment: CDR1 MDHEN and CDR2 SYDVKM. The J segment lost 6 bases and the V segment lost 4 bases, leaving 6 bases of the junction unmatched. The CDR3 nucleotides are TGTGCCAGCAGTTCCCTGGACAGGACTAATTCACCCCTCCACTTT. It codes for CASSSLDRTNSPLHF.

The chain is built from TRBV6-9 and TRBJ2-5; 10 bases fit TRBD2. This CDR3 has 17 amino acids. Germline trimming cut 0 bases from V and 4 bases from J; bases unmatched to any gene: 8. CDR1 and CDR2 (germline): MNHGY, SVAAGI. The CDR3 DNA reads as TGTGCCAGCAGTTATTCGGGTAGCGGGGGGTCAGGAGAGACCCAGTACTTC. This translates into CASSYSGSGGSGETQYF.